This is a list of T cell receptor beta chains from one sample in a study of cytomegalovirus exposure and HLA in healthy donors. Libraries were prepared by immunoSEQ multiplex PCR; TCRdb keeps only in-frame clonotypes and omits some of them. The data show around 170,000 clones, with 65% to 75% seen just once and about 1.6% held by the top ten. Specimen: PBMCs. All receptors come from a girl aged 10 to 17 in good health and CMV-seronegative. Each CDR3 is given with its conserved first and last residue. D genes are given only for firm matches. Clone size is given for some rows only: seen once, a few or many times, or a class if the clone is expanded.

D gene	J gene	clone size	V gene	CDR3 DNA	CDR3 protein
NA	TRBJ1-6	few	TRBV28	TGTGCCAGCAGTCCCCCTACCCCAAACTATAATTCACCCCTCCACTTT	CASSPPTPNYNSPLHF
TRBD1	TRBJ1-1	NA	TRBV4-1	TGCGCCAGCAGCCACGGGACAGTGAACACTGAAGCTTTCTTT	CASSHGTVNTEAFF
NA	TRBJ2-5	NA	TRBV7-9	TGTGCCAGCAGCGAGCCAATCGGGGGTCGAGAGACCCAGTACTTC	CASSEPIGGRETQYF
TRBD2	TRBJ2-7	NA	TRBV6-6	TGTGCCAGCAGTACGGGACTAGCAATCACCTACGAGCAGTACTTC	CASSTGLAITYEQYF
NA	TRBJ1-1	NA	TRBV15	TGTGCCACCAGCAGAGACAGGGGGAACACTGAAGCTTTCTTT	CATSRDRGNTEAFF
NA	TRBJ2-1	NA	TRBV7-2	TGTGCCAGCAGCCTACCGGGGGTGTGGTTCAATGAGCAGTTCTTC	CASSLPGVWFNEQFF
TRBD1	TRBJ1-1	NA	TRBV19	TGTGCCAGTAGGGGGGGGACAGGGCAGGTGAACACTGAAGCTTTCTTT	CASRGGTGQVNTEAFF
NA	TRBJ2-2	NA	TRBV5-1	TGCGCCAGCAGCTCGACCGAGGGCCCGAACACCGGGGAGCTGTTTTTT	CASSSTEGPNTGELFF
NA	TRBJ2-3	NA	TRBV5-1	TGCGCCAGCAGCCTCGATGGGGGGAGAAGCACAGATACGCAGTATTTT	CASSLDGGRSTDTQYF
NA	TRBJ2-5	NA	TRBV6-9	TGTGCCAGCAGTTATTGCCCTAGAAAGGAGACCCAGTACTTC	CASSYCPRKETQYF
NA	TRBJ2-7	NA	TRBV13	TGTGCCAGCAGCTTAGCCACAGGGGGGGGTGAGCAGTACTTC	CASSLATGGGEQYF
NA	TRBJ1-1	NA	TRBV7-9	TGTGCCAGCAGCTTAGCGCTAAAACGGGGTACGGAGAACACTGAAGCTTTCTTT	CASSLALKRGTENTEAFF
NA	TRBJ1-1	NA	TRBV6-1	TGTGCCAGCAGTGAATTCTTAGATGAAGCTTTCTTT	CASSEFLDEAFF
NA	TRBJ2-1	NA	TRBV27	TGTGCCAGCAGCCGAGGGGGCTCCTACAATGAGCAGTTCTTC	CASSRGGSYNEQFF
TRBD1	TRBJ1-2	few	TRBV6-1	TGTGCCAGCAGTGAGACACAGGGGGACTATGGCTACACCTTC	CASSETQGDYGYTF
NA	TRBJ2-7	once	TRBV19	TGTGCCAGTAGTATTGGCCAGAACGAGCAGTACTTC	CASSIGQNEQYF
NA	TRBJ1-3	NA	TRBV19	TGTGCCAGTAGTATATATCGGGAACCTGGAAACACCATATATTTT	CASSIYREPGNTIYF
NA	TRBJ1-1	NA	TRBV29-1	TGCAGCGTCTCCAGGGTTCTGAACACTGAAGCTTTCTTT	CSVSRVLNTEAFF
NA	TRBJ1-4	once	TRBV27	TGTGCCAGCAGTTTCTCGACAGGAACTAATGAAAAACTGTTTTTT	CASSFSTGTNEKLFF
TRBD1	TRBJ1-2	NA	TRBV25-1	TGTGCCAGCAGTGAGGTGGGGACAGGTGGGGGCTACACCTTC	CASSEVGTGGGYTF
NA	TRBJ1-5	NA	TRBV2	TGTGCCACCCAGAAATCCATAAATCAGCCCCAGCATTTT	CATQKSINQPQHF
NA	TRBJ1-1	NA	TRBV6-6	TGTGCCAGCAGCGTGAACACTGAAGCTTTCTTT	CASSVNTEAFF
NA	TRBJ1-5	NA	TRBV7-9	TGTGCCAGCAGCTTAGAGGAGTATAGCAATCAGCCCCAGCATTTT	CASSLEEYSNQPQHF
NA	TRBJ2-3	few	TRBV28	TGTGCCAGCCGGGAGATTCTAACAGATACGCAGTATTTT	CASREILTDTQYF
NA	TRBJ1-5	NA	TRBV27	TGTGCCAGCAGTTTGGTGGGCGGCAATCAGCCCCAGCATTTT	CASSLVGGNQPQHF
TRBD1	TRBJ1-2	NA	TRBV10-2	TGCGCCAGCAGTGAGTCTGGGACAGACTATGGCTACACCTTC	CASSESGTDYGYTF
TRBD1	TRBJ1-4	NA	TRBV5-6	TGTGCCAGCAGCCCCGGACAGGGGACTAATGAAAAACTGTTTTTT	CASSPGQGTNEKLFF
TRBD2	TRBJ2-3	NA	TRBV29-1	TGCAGCGTTGTTTTGAGCGGGGAGCGAGAGGCGCAGTATTTT	CSVVLSGEREAQYF